This TCR beta chain was sequenced for a study of blood T cell repertoires in COVID-19. The CDR3 consists of 17 residues. Germline loops: CDR1 SSHAT, CDR2 FNYEAQ (reference sequence). TCRdb's table, derived via immunoSEQ multiplex PCR, lists solely in-frame clones and lacks some. The sample shows more than 150,000 clones, more than 85% of them seen only once. Of note for this clone: Germline is not matched at one junction end, which may reflect a read error.

The genes are TRBV7-7 and TRBJ2-1; 8 bases are shared with TRBD1. The sequencing sample was made of peripheral blood. This clonotype was obtained from a woman aged 65 to 85 with acute or convalescent COVID-19. The CDR3 spells CASSEFLTGTGKNEQFF. In nucleotides, the CDR3 is TGTGCTAGCAGCGAATTTCTAACCGGGACAGGAAAAAATGAGCAGTTCTTC.